This T cell receptor beta chain was retrieved from a study of CXCR3-negative and CXCR3-positive naive CD8 T cells. Study summary: The libraries yielded 120 million to 150 million TRB reads, about 1.5 +/- 0.3 million each.

The CDR3 totals 14 residues. Germline V lookup: CDR1 LNHNV, CDR2 YYDKDF (reference sequence). Findings and limits, study-wide: CXCR3-positive naive cells had TRB CDR3s that were more hydrophobic than CXCR3-negative naive cells had.

cDNA libraries for TRB were generated by 5' RACE incorporating UMI labels. TCRdb re-called the 5' RACE reads and gives one entry per CDR3 protein, without DNA. The sample table includes 150,000 to 160,000 distinct CDR3 sequences. Turning to this clonotype: The target antigen is unknown.

The gene calls are TRBV15 and TRBJ2-7; TCRdb's D call, TRBD1, is unchecked because there is no DNA. The TCR comes from a human donor in good health. Some clones in this sample may be carry-over from other donors' samples. What was sequenced was naive CXCR3+ CD8+ T cells from blood. The subset was: CD45RO-CCR7+CD27+CD95- naive CD8+ T cells expressing CXCR3 (TNR3+). CDR3 sequence: CATSRDGGSSEQYF.